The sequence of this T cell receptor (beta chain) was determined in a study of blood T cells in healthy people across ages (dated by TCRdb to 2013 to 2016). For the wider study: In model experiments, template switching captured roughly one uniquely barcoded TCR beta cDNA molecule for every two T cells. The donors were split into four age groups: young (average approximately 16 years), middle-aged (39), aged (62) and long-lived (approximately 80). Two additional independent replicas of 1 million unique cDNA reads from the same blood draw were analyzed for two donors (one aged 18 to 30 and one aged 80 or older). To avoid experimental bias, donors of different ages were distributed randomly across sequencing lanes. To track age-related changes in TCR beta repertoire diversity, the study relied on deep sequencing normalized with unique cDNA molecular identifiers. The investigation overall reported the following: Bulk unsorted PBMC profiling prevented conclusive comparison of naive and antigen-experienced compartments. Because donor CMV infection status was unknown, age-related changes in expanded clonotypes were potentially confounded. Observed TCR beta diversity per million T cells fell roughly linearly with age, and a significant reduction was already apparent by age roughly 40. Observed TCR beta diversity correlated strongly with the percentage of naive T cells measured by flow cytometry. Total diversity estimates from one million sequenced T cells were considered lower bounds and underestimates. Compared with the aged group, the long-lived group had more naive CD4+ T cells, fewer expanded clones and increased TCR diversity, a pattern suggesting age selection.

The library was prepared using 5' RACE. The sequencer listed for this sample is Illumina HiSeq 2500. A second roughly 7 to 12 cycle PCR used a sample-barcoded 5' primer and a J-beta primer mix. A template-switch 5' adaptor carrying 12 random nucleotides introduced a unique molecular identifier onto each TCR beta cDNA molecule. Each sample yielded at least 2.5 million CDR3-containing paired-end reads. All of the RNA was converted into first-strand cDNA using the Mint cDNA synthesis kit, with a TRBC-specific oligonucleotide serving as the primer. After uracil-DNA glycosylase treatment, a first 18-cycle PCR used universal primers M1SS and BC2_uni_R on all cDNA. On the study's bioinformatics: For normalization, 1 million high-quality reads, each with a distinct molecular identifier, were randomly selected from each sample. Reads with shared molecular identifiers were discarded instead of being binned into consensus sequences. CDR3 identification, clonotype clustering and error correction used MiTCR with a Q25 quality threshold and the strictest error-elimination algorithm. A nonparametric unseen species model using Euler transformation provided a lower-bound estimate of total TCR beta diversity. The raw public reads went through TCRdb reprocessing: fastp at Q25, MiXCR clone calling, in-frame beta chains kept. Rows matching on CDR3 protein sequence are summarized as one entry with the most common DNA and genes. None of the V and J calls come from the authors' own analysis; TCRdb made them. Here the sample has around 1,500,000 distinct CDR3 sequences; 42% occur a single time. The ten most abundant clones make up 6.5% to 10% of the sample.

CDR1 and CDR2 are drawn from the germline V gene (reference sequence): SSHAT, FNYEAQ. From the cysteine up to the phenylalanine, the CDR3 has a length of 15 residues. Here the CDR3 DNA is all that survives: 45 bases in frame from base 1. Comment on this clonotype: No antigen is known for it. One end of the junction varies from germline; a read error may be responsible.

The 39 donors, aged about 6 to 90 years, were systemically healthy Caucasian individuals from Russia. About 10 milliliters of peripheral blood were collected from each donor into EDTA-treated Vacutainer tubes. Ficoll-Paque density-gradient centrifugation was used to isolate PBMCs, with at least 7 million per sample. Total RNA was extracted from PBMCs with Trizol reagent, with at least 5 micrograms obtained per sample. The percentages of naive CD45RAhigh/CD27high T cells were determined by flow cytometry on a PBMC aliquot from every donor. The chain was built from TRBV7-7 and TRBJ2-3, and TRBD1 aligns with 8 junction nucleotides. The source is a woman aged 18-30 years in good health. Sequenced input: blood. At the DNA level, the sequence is TGTGCTAGCAGCCCGACTCAACAGGGGGGAGATACGCAGTATTTT. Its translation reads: CASSPTQQGGDTQYF.